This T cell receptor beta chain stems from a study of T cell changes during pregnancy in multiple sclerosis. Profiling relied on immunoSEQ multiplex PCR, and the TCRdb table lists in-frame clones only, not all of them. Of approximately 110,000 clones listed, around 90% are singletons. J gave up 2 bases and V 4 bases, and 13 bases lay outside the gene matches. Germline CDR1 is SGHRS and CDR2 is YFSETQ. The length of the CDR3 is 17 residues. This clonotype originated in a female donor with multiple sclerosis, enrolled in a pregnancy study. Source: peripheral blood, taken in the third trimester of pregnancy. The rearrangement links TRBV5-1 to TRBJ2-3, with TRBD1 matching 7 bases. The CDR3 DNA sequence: TGCGCCAGCAGCGTCCAATCTCCGGGACAGTCCACAGATACGCAGTATTTT. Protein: CASSVQSPGQSTDTQYF.